This T cell receptor beta chain emerged from a study of blood T cells in healthy people across ages. This CDR3 has 12 amino acids. The germline gives CDR1 SNHLY, CDR2 FYNNEI. Alongside a J-beta primer mix, a sample-barcoded 5' primer served in a second PCR lasting roughly 6 to 11 cycles. From the 5' RACE reads, TCRdb called clonotypes with MiXCR, one entry per CDR3 protein. The sample records around 1,800,000 distinct CDR3 sequences, about 39% being singletons. This sequence was found in a human donor in good health. The chain employs TRBV2 and TRBJ2-4; D uncertain. The tail of the sequence fits TRBJ2-7 better, so the J call may be wrong. Specimen: blood. CDR3 protein: CASSVVDIEQYF. The DNA of the CDR3 is TGTGCCAGCTCTGTGGTTGACATCGAGCAGTACTTC.